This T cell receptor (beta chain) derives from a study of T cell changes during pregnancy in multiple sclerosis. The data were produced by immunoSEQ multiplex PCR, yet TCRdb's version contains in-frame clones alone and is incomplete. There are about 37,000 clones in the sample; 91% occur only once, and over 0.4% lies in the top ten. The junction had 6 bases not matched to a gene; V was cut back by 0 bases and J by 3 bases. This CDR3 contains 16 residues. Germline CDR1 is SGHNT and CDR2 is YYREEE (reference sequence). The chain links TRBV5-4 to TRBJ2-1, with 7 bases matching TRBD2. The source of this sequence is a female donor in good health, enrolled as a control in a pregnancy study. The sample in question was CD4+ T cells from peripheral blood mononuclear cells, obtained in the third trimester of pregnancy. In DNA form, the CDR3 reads TGTGCCAGCAGCTTGGCCGATCGGGGGGTCTACAATGAGCAGTTCTTC. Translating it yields CASSLADRGVYNEQFF.